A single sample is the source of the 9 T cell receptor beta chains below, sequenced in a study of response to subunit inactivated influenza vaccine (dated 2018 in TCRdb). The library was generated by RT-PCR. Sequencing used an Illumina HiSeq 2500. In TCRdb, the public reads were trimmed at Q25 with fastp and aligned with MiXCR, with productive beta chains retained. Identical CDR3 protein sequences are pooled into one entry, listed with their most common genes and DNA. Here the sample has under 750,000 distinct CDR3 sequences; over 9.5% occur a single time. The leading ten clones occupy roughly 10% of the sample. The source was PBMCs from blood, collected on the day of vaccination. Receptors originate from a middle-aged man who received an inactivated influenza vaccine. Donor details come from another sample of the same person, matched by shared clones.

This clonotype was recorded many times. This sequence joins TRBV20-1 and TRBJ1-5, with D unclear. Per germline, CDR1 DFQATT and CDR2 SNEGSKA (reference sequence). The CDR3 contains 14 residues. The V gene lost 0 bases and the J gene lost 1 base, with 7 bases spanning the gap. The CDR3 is CSAREEASNQPQHF. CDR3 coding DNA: TGCAGTGCTAGAGAGGAGGCCAGCAATCAGCCCCAGCATTTT.

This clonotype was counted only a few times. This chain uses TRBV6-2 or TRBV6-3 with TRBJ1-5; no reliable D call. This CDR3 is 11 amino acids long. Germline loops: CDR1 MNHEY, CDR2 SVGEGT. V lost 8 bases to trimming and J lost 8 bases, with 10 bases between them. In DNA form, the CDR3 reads TGTGCCAGCGGAAGACAAGAGCCCCAGCATTTT. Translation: CASGRQEPQHF.

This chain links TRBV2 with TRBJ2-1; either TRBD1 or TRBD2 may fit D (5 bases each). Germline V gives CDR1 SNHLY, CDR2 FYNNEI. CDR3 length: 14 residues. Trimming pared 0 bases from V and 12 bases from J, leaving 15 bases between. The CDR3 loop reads CASSEARDGVGQFF. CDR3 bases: TGTGCCAGCAGTGAAGCCCGGGACGGGGTAGGGCAGTTCTTC.

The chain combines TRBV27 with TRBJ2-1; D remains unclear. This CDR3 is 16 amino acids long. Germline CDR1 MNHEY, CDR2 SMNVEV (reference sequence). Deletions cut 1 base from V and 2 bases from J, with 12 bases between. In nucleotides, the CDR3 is TGTGCCAGCAGTTTATGGAACACTCCTCCCTACAATGAGCAGTTCTTC. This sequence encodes CASSLWNTPPYNEQFF.

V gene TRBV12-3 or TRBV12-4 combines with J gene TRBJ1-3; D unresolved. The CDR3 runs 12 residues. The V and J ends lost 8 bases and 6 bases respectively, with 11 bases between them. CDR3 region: CASAVSLNTIYF. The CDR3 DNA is TGTGCCAGCGCAGTCAGTCTAAACACCATATATTTT.

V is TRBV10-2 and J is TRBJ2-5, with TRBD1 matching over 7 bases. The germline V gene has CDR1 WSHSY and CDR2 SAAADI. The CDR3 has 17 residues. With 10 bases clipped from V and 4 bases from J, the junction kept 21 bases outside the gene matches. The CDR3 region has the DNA TGCGCCACCAAGAGTATTGGTCTTGACAGGGCCCTAGAGACCCAGTACTTC. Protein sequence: CATKSIGLDRALETQYF.

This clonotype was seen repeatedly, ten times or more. The DNA for the CDR3 is TGCAGTGCTTTTATAGCGGGAGGGCCGGACACCGGGGAGCTGTTTTTT. Protein product: CSAFIAGGPDTGELFF. The chain links TRBV20-1 to TRBJ2-2; TRBD2 agrees at 11 bases. Germline lookup yields CDR1 DFQATT and CDR2 SNEGSKA (reference sequence). Losses at the gene ends were 5 bases for V and 3 bases for J; bases not matched to a gene: 8. This CDR3 contains 16 residues.

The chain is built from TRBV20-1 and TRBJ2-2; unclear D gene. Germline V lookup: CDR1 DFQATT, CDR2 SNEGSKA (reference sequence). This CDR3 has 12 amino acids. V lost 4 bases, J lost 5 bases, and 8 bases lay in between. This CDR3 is CSATSGTGELFF. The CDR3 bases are TGCAGTGCTACATCCGGGACCGGGGAGCTGTTTTTT.

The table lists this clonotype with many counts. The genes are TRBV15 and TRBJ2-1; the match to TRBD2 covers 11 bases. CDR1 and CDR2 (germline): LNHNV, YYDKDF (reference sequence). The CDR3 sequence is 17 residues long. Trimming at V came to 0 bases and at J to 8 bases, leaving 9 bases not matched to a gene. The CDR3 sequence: CATSREATSGIFYEQFF. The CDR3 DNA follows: TGTGCCACCAGCAGAGAGGCGACTAGCGGGATTTTCTATGAGCAGTTCTTC.